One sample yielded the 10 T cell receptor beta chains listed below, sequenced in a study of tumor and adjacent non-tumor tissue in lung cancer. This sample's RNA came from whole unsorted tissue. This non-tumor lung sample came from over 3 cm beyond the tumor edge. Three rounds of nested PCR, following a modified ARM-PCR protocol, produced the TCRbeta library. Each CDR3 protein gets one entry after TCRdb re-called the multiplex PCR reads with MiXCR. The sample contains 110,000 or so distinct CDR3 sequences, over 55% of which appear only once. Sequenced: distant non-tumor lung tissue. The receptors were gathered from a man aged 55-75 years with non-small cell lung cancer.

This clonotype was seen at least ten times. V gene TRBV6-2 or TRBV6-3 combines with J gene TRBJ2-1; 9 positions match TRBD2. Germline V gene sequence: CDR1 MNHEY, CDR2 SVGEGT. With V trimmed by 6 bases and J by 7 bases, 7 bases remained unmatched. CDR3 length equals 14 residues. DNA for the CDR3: TGTGCCAGCAGCCCCCTTAGCGGGAGAAATGAGCAGTTCTTC. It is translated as CASSPLSGRNEQFF.

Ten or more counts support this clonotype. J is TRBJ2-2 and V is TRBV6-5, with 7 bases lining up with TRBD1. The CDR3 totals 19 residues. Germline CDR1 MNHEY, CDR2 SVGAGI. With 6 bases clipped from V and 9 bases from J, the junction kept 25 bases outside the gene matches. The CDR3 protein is CASRPWDSFTVLSVRELFF. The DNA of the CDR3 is TGTGCCAGCAGGCCCTGGGACAGCTTTACAGTCCTCTCGGTCCGGGAGCTGTTTTTT.

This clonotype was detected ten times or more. The CDR3 region is CAWSVRGAGEQYF. The CDR3, as DNA: TGTGCCTGGAGTGTACGGGGGGCTGGCGAGCAGTACTTC. The V and J genes are TRBV30 and TRBJ2-7; possible D gene TRBD2, 7 bases. The V gene lost 0 bases and the J gene lost 6 bases, with 12 bases spanning the gap. CDR1 and CDR2 (germline): GTSNPN, SVGIG (reference sequence). The CDR3 is 13 residues long.

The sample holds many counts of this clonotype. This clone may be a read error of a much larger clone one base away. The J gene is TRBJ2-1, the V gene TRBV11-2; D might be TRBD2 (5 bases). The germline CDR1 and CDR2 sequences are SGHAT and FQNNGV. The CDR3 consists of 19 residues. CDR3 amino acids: CASGLVGISGEGSYNEQFF. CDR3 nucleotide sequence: TGTGCCAGCGGCTTGGTAGGTATATCCGGAGAGGGCTCCTACAATGAGCAGTTCTTC.

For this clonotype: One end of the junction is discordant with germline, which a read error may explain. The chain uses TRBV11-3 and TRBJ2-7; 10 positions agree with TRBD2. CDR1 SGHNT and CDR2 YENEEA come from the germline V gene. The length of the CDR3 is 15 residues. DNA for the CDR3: TGTGCCACTAGGAGGGCTAGCGGGAGCTTCTACGAGCGGTACTTC. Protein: CATRRASGSFYERYF. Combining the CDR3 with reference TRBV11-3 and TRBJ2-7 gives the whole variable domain EAGVVQSPRYKIIEKKQPVAFWCNPISGHNTLYWYLQNLGQGPELLIRYENEEAVDDSQLPKDRFSAERLKGVDSTLKIQPAELGDSAVYLCATRRASGSFYERYFGPGTRLTVT.

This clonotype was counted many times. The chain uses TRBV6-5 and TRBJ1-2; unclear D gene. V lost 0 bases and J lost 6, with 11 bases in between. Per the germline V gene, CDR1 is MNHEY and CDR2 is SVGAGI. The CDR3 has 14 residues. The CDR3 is CASSYSRAFNGYTF. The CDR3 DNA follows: TGTGCCAGCAGTTACTCCCGGGCCTTTAATGGCTACACCTTC.

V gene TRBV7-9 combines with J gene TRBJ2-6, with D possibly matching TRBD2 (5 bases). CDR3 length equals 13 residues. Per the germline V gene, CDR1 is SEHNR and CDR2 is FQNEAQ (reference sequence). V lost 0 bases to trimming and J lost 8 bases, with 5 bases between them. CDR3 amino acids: CASSLAGTNVLTF. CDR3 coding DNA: TGTGCCAGCAGCTTAGCCGGGACCAACGTCCTGACTTTC. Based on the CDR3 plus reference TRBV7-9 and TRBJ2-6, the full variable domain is DTGVSQNPRHKITKRGQNVTFRCDPISEHNRLYWYRQTLGQGPEFLTYFQNEAQLEKSRLLSDRFSAERPKGSFSTLEIQRTEQGDSAMYLCASSLAGTNVLTFGAGSRLTVL.

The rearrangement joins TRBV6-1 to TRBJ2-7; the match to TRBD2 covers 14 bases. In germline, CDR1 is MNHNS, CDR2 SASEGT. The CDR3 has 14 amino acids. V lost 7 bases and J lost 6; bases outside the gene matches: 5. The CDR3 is CASTLGTSGSEQYF. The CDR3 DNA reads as TGTGCCAGCACCCTCGGGACTAGCGGGAGCGAGCAGTACTTC.

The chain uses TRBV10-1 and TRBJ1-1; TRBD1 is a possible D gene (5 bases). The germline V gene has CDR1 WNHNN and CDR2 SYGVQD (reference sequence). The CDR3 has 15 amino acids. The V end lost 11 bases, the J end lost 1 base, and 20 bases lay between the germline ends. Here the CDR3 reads CADSESSFPNTEAFF. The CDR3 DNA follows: TGCGCCGACAGTGAGTCGAGTTTCCCGAACACTGAAGCTTTCTTT.

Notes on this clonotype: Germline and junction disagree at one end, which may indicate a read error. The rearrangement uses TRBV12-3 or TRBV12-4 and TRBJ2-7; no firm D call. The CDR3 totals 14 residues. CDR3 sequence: CTSSSQPGSYEQYF. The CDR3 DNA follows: TGTACCAGCAGTTCGCAACCAGGCTCCTACGAGCAGTACTTC.